Listed below are T cell receptor beta chains from one sample, sequenced in a study of Graves' ophthalmopathy and Graves' hyperthyroidism. A single record per CDR3 protein comes from TCRdb applying MiXCR to the multiplex PCR reads. The top ten hold 7.5% to 10% of the sample, which has about 160,000 distinct CDR3 sequences, approximately 40% seen once. Specimen: peripheral blood. Every receptor here comes from a man aged 30 to 45 with Graves' ophthalmopathy. The CDR3 runs from the conserved cysteine through the conserved F or W. A D gene is named only where the DNA matches it firmly. Clone sizes are given selectively: once, few, many, or a class where the clone is expanded.

J gene: TRBJ2-7
V gene: TRBV12-3/TRBV12-4
clone size: many
D gene: -
CDR3 protein: CASSLVRDEQYF
CDR3 DNA: TGTGCCAGCAGTTTAGTACGGGACGAGCAGTACTTC

J gene: TRBJ1-1
V gene: TRBV7-3
clone size: many
D gene: -
CDR3 protein: CASSHGMNTEAFF
CDR3 DNA: TGTGCCAGCAGCCATGGAATGAACACTGAAGCTTTCTTT

J gene: TRBJ2-7
V gene: TRBV6-2/TRBV6-3
clone size: many
D gene: TRBD1
CDR3 protein: CASSTIGDRGQTYEQYF
CDR3 DNA: TGTGCCAGCAGTACTATAGGGGACAGGGGGCAAACCTACGAGCAGTACTTC

J gene: TRBJ2-7
V gene: TRBV6-5
clone size: many
D gene: TRBD1
CDR3 protein: CASTAQPQQGVFPLYYEQYF
CDR3 DNA: TGTGCCAGCACGGCCCAGCCCCAACAGGGGGTTTTTCCTCTCTACTACGAGCAGTACTTC

J gene: TRBJ2-2
V gene: TRBV12-3/TRBV12-4
clone size: many
D gene: -
CDR3 protein: CASSFGILAGELFF
CDR3 DNA: TGTGCCAGCAGTTTTGGGATCTTAGCCGGGGAGCTGTTTTTT

J gene: TRBJ2-5
V gene: TRBV20-1
clone size: -
D gene: -
CDR3 protein: CSARSPLPSQTQYF
CDR3 DNA: TGCAGTGCTAGATCCCCCCTACCGTCGCAGACCCAGTACTTC

J gene: TRBJ2-2
V gene: TRBV12-3/TRBV12-4
clone size: -
D gene: TRBD1
CDR3 protein: CASSLGDRVGTGELFF
CDR3 DNA: TGTGCCAGCAGTTTAGGAGACAGGGTCGGGACCGGGGAGCTGTTTTTT

J gene: TRBJ2-4
V gene: TRBV4-3
clone size: many
D gene: TRBD1
CDR3 protein: CASSPKGQGAFKNIQYF
CDR3 DNA: TGCGCCAGCAGCCCCAAGGGCCAGGGGGCGTTTAAAAACATTCAGTACTTC

J gene: TRBJ1-3
V gene: TRBV29-1
clone size: -
D gene: -
CDR3 protein: CSVVDSGNTIYF
CDR3 DNA: TGCAGCGTTGTTGACTCTGGAAACACCATATATTTT

J gene: TRBJ2-7
V gene: TRBV12-5
clone size: -
D gene: TRBD1
CDR3 protein: CASGSGQVGYTQQYF
CDR3 DNA: TGTGCTAGTGGTTCAGGACAGGTTGGGTATACGCAGCAGTACTTC

J gene: TRBJ2-7
V gene: TRBV7-8
clone size: -
D gene: TRBD1
CDR3 protein: CASSSDRGTYEQYF
CDR3 DNA: TGTGCCAGCAGCTCAGACAGGGGGACCTACGAGCAGTACTTC

J gene: TRBJ2-7
V gene: TRBV28
clone size: -
D gene: -
CDR3 protein: CASSFSPLGGSSYEQYF
CDR3 DNA: TGTGCCAGCAGTTTTAGCCCTTTGGGGGGCAGCTCCTACGAGCAGTACTTC

J gene: TRBJ1-1
V gene: TRBV13
clone size: many
D gene: TRBD1
CDR3 protein: CVSITGGTGDQAFF
CDR3 DNA: TGTGTCAGCATCACGGGTGGGACAGGGGACCAAGCTTTCTTT

J gene: TRBJ1-5
V gene: TRBV27
clone size: many
D gene: -
CDR3 protein: CASSSYWVRGAQPQHF
CDR3 DNA: TGTGCCAGCAGTTCCTATTGGGTGCGGGGGGCCCAGCCCCAGCATTTT

J gene: TRBJ1-3
V gene: TRBV9
clone size: many
D gene: TRBD1
CDR3 protein: CASSVSDRGTSGNTIYF
CDR3 DNA: TGTGCCAGCAGCGTATCCGACAGGGGGACCTCTGGAAACACCATATATTTT

J gene: TRBJ2-5
V gene: TRBV12-3/TRBV12-4
clone size: many
D gene: TRBD2
CDR3 protein: CASSHSGRRETQYF
CDR3 DNA: TGTGCCAGCAGTCATAGCGGGAGAAGGGAGACCCAGTACTTC

J gene: TRBJ2-6
V gene: TRBV12-3/TRBV12-4
clone size: -
D gene: -
CDR3 protein: CASSLFSGTGANVLTF
CDR3 DNA: TGTGCCAGCAGTTTATTTTCGGGAACTGGGGCCAACGTCCTGACTTTC

J gene: TRBJ2-7
V gene: TRBV6-5
clone size: many
D gene: -
CDR3 protein: CASSYKAQPDYEQYF
CDR3 DNA: TGTGCCAGCAGTTACAAGGCACAACCCGACTACGAGCAGTACTTC

J gene: TRBJ1-6
V gene: TRBV6-5
clone size: few
D gene: -
CDR3 protein: CASSYGGGESNSPLHF
CDR3 DNA: TGTGCCAGCAGTTACGGGGGCGGGGAATCTAATTCACCCCTCCACTTT